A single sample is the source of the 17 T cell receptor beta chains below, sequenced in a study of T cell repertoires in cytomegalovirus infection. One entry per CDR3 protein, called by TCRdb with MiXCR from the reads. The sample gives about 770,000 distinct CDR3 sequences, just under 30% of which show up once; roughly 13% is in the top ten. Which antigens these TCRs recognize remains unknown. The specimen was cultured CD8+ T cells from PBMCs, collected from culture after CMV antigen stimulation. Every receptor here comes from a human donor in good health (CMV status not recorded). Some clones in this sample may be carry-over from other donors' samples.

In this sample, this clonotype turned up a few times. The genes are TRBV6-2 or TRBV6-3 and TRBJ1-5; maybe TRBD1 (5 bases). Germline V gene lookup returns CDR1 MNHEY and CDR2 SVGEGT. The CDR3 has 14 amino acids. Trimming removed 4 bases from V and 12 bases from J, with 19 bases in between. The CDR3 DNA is TGTGCCAGCAGTTCTCTCCGAGACAGCTCAGGCCAGCATTTT. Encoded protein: CASSSLRDSSGQHF.

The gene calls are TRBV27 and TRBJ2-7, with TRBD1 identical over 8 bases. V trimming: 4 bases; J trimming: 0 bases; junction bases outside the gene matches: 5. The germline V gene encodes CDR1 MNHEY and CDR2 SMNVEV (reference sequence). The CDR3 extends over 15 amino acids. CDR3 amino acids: CASSSRDRLSYEQYF. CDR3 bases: TGTGCCAGCAGTTCCCGGGACAGGCTCTCCTACGAGCAGTACTTC.

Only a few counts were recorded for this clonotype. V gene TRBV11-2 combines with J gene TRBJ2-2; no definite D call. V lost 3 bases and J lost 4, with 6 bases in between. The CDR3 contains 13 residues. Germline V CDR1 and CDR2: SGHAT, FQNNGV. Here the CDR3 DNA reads TGTGCCAGCAGCTTCGTCGTCACCGGGGAGCTGTTTTTT. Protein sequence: CASSFVVTGELFF.

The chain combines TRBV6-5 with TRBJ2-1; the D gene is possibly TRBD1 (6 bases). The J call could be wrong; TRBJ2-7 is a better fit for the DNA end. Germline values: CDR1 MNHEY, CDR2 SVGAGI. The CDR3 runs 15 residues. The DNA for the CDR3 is TGTGCCAGCAGCCTGAGTGGGGGCCTCTACAATGAGCAGTACTTC. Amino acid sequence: CASSLSGGLYNEQYF.

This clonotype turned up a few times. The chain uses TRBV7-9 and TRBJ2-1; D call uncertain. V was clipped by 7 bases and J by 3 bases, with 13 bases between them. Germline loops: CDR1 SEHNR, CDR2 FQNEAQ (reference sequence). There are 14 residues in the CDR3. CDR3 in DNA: TGTGCCAGCACCAACCCCGGGCTCTACAATGAGCAGTTCTTC. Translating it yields CASTNPGLYNEQFF.

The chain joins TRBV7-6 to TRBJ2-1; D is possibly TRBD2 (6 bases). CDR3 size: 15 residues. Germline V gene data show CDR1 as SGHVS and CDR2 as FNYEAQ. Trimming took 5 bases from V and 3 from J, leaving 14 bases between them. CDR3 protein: CASSAGTSDYNEQFF. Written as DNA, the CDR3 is TGTGCCAGCAGCGCCGGGACTTCCGACTACAATGAGCAGTTCTTC.

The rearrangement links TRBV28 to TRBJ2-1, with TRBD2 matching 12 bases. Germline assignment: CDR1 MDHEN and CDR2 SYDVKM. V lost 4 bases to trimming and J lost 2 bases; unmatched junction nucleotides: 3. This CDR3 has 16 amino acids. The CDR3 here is CASSSRLAGAYNEQFF. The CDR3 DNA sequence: TGTGCCAGCAGTTCTCGACTAGCGGGGGCCTACAATGAGCAGTTCTTC.

This CDR3 reads CASSLIGGGRDRSYEQYF. The CDR3 coding sequence is TGTGCCAGCAGTTTAATAGGGGGTGGCCGCGACAGGAGCTACGAGCAGTACTTC. V gene TRBV27 combines with J gene TRBJ2-7, with D possibly matching TRBD1 (6 bases). The V gene lost 2 bases and the J gene lost 3 bases, with 23 bases spanning the gap. This CDR3 spans 18 amino acids. Germline values: CDR1 MNHEY, CDR2 SMNVEV (reference sequence).

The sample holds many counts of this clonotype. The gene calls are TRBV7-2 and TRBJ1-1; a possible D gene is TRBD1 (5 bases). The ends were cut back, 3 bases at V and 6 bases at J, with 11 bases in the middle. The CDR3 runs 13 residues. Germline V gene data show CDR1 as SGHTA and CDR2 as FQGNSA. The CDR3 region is CASSLGGFPEAFF. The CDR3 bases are TGTGCCAGCAGCTTGGGGGGTTTTCCTGAAGCTTTCTTT.

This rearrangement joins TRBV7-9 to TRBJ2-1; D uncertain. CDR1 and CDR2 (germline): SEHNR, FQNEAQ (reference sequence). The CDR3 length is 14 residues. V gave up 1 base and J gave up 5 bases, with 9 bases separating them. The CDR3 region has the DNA TGTGCCAGCAGCTTAGTTAGCTTCGACAATGAGCAGTTCTTC. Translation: CASSLVSFDNEQFF.

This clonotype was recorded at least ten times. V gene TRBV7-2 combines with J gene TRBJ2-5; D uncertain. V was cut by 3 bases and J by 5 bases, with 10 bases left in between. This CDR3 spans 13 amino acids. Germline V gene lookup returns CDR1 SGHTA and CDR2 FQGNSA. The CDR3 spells CASSLQLMETQYF. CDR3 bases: TGTGCCAGCAGCTTGCAGTTAATGGAGACCCAGTACTTC.

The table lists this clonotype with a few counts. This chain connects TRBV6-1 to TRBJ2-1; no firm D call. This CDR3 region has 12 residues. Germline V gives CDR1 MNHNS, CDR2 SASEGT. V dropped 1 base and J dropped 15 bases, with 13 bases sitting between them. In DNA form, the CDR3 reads TGTGCCAGCAGTGAAGAGGGCCCACTGGGGTTCTTC. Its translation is CASSEEGPLGFF.

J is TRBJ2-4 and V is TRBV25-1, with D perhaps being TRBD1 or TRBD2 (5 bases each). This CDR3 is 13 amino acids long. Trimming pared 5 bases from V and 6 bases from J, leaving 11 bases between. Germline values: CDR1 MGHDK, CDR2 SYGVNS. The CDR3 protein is CASSSGAGNIQYF. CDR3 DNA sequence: TGTGCCAGCAGTTCCGGGGCCGGAAACATTCAGTACTTC.

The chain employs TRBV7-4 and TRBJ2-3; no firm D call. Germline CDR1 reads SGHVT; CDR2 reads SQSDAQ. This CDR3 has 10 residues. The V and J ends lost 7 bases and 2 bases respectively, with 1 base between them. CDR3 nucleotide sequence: TGTGCCAGCACCACAGATACGCAGTATTTT. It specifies CASTTDTQYF. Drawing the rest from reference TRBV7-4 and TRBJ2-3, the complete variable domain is GAGVSQSPRYKVAKRGRDVALRCDSISGHVTLYWYRQTLGQGSEVLTYSQSDAQRDKSGRPSGRFSAERPERSVSTLKIQRTEQGDSAVYLCASTTDTQYFGPGTRLTVL.

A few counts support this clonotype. The CDR3, as DNA: TGTGCTAGTGTATCTCCACAAACCGGGGAGCTGTTTTTT. The encoded protein is CASVSPQTGELFF. The gene calls are TRBV12-5 and TRBJ2-2; D unresolved. Germline loops: CDR1 LGHNT, CDR2 FRNRAP. V was pared by 7 bases and J by 5 bases, with 11 bases between. This CDR3 has 13 amino acids.

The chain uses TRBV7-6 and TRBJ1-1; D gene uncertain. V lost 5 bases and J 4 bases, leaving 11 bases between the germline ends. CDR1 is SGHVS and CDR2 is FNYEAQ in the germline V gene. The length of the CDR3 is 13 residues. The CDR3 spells CASSPRRGTEAFF. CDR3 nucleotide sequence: TGTGCCAGCAGCCCAAGACGGGGCACTGAAGCTTTCTTT.

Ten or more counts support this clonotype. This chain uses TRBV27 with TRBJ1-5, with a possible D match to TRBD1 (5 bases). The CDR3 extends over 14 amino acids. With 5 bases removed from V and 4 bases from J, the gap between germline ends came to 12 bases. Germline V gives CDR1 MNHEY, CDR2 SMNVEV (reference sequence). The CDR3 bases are TGTGCCAGCAGTCGAGGGGCGTCGAATCAGCCCCAGCATTTT. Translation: CASSRGASNQPQHF.